Presented here are 6 T cell receptor beta chains from one specimen sequenced in a study of neurological immune-mediated disorders. Using its own MiXCR run on the 5' RACE reads, TCRdb lists one record per CDR3 protein. The sample contains some 60,000 distinct CDR3 sequences, less than 4% of which appear only once. Sequencing was performed on PBMCs. These receptors all come from a woman in her fifties or sixties with multiple sclerosis.

The gene calls are TRBV5-1 and TRBJ1-1, with D unresolved. Germline assignment: CDR1 SGHRS and CDR2 YFSETQ. This CDR3 has 12 amino acids. V lost 4 bases to trimming and J lost 6 bases, with 10 bases between them. The CDR3 sequence: CASSAVESEAFF. The CDR3 DNA reads TGCGCCAGCAGCGCAGTGGAGTCTGAAGCTTTCTTT.

Many counts were recorded for this clonotype. The chain has TRBV20-1 and TRBJ1-2; D is uncertain. Trimming removed 6 bases at V and 8 bases at J, with 13 bases between. CDR3 length: 11 residues. In germline, CDR1 is DFQATT, CDR2 SNEGSKA (reference sequence). CDR3 in DNA: TGCAGTGCCCCCCTCGACAACGGCTACACCTTC. It encodes CSAPLDNGYTF.

This clonotype has ten or more counts. This rearrangement joins TRBV6-4 to TRBJ2-1, with 10 nucleotides matching TRBD2. CDR1 and CDR2 from the germline V gene are MRHNA and SNTAGT. V shed 4 bases and J 6 bases; nucleotides not matched to a gene: 3. The CDR3 contains 14 residues. The CDR3 bases are TGTGCCAGCAGTGTGGCTAGCGGGAGCAATGAGCAGTTCTTC. It specifies CASSVASGSNEQFF.

Many counts were recorded for this clonotype. This chain links TRBV3-1 with TRBJ2-7; weak D call: TRBD2 (7 bases). The germline CDR1 and CDR2 sequences are LGHDT and YNNKEL (reference sequence). The CDR3 runs 17 residues. V was trimmed by 4 bases and J by 3 bases, leaving 22 bases between them. The CDR3 spells CASSPGGASATFYEQYF. The CDR3, as DNA: TGTGCCAGCAGCCCTGGGGGGGCTAGCGCTACATTCTACGAGCAGTACTTC.

This clonotype showed up many times. The V and J genes are TRBV12-3 or TRBV12-4 and TRBJ1-2; the D is unclear. Trimming took 5 bases from V and 0 from J, leaving 7 bases between them. This CDR3 is 13 amino acids long. CDR3 nucleotide sequence: TGTGCCAGCAGTAATACAGCTAACTATGGCTACACCTTC. As protein: CASSNTANYGYTF.

This clonotype appeared many times. V is TRBV5-1 and J is TRBJ2-5; 8 nucleotides match TRBD1. J gave up 2 bases and V 3 bases, and 3 bases lay outside the gene matches. This CDR3 has 14 amino acids. Looked up from germline, CDR1 is SGHRS and CDR2 is YFSETQ. DNA of the CDR3: TGCGCCAGCAGCTGGGGGACAGGACAAGAGACCCAGTACTTC. It is translated as CASSWGTGQETQYF.